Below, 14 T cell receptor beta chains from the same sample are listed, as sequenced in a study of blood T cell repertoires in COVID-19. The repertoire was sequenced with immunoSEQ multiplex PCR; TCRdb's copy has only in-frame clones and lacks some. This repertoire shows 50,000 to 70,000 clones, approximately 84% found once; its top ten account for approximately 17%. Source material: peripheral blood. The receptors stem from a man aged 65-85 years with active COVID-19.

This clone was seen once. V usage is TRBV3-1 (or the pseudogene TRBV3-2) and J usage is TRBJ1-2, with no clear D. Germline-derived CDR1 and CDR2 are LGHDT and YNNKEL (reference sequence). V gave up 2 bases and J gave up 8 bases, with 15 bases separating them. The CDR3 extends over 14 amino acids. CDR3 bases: TGTGCCAGCAGCCAATTTTCTAGTGCGCGGGGCTACACCTTC. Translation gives CASSQFSSARGYTF.

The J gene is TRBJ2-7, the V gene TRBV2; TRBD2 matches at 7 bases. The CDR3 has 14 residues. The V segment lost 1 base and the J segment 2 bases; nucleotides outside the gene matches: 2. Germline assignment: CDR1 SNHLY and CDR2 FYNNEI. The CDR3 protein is CASSEGLATYEQYF. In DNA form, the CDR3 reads TGTGCCAGCAGTGAAGGACTAGCAACCTACGAGCAGTACTTC. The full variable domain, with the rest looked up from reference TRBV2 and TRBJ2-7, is EPEVTQTPSHQVTQMGQEVILRCVPISNHLYFYWYRQILGQKVEFLVSFYNNEISEKSEIFDDQFSVERPDGSNFTLKIRSTKLEDSAMYFCASSEGLATYEQYFGPGTRLTVT.

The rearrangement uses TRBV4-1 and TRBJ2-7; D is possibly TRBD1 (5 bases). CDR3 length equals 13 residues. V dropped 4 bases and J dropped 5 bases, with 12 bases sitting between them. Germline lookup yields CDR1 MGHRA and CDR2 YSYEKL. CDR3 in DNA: TGCGCCAGCAGCCCTCGAACCAGGGACGAGCAGTACTTC. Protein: CASSPRTRDEQYF.

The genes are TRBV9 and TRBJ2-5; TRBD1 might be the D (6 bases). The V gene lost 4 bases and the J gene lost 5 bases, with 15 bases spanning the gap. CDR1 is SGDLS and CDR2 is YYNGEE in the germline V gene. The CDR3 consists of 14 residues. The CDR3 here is CASSTDGRGETQYF. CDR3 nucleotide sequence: TGTGCCAGCAGCACAGACGGCAGGGGCGAGACCCAGTACTTC. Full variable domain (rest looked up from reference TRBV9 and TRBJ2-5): DSGVTQTPKHLITATGQRVTLRCSPRSGDLSVYWYQQSLDQGLQFLIQYYNGEERAKGNILERFSAQQFPDLHSELNLSSLELGDSALYFCASSTDGRGETQYFGPGTRLLVL.

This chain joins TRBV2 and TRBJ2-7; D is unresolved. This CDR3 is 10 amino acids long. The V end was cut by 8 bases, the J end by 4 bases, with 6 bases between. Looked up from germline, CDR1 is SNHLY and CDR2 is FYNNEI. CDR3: CASGDYEQYF. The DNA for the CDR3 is TGTGCCAGCGGAGATTACGAGCAGTACTTC.

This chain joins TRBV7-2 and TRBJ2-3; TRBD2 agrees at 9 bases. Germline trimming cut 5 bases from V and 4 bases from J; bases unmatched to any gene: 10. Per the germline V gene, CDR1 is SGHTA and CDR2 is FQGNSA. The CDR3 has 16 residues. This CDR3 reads CASSPLGGRAPDTQYF. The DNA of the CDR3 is TGTGCCAGCAGCCCTTTAGGCGGGAGGGCGCCAGATACGCAGTATTTT.

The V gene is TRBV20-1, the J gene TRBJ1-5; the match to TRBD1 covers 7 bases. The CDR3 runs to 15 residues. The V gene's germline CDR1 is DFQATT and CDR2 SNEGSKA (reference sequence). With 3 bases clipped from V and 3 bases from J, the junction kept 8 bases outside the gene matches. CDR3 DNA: TGCAGTGCTAGTCACACAGGGGCTCACAATCAGCCCCAGCATTTT. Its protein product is CSASHTGAHNQPQHF.

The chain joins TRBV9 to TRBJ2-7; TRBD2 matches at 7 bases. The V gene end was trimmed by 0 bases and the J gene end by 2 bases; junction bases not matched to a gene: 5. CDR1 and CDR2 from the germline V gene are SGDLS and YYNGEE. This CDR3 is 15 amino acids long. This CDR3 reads CASSVASGITYEQYF. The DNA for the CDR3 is TGTGCCAGCAGCGTAGCCAGCGGGATTACCTACGAGCAGTACTTC.

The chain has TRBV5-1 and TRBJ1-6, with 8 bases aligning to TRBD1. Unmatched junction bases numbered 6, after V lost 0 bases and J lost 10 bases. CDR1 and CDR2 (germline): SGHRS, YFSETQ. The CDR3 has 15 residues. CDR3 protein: CASSLAIQGDSPLHF. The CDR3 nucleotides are TGCGCCAGCAGCTTGGCGATACAGGGGGACTCACCCCTCCACTTT.

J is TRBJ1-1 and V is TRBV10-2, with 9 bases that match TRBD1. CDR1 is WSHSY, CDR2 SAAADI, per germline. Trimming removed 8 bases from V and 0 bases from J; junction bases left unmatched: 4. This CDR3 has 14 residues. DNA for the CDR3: TGCGCCAGCGGGACAGGGCCCATGAACACTGAAGCTTTCTTT. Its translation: CASGTGPMNTEAFF.

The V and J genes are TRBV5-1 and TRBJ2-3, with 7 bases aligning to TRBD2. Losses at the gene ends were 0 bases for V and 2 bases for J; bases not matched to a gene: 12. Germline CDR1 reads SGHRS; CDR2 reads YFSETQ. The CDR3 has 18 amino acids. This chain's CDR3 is CASSLVPRGSTLTDTQYF. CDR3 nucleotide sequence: TGCGCCAGCAGCTTGGTGCCCCGCGGGAGTACTCTCACAGATACGCAGTATTTT.

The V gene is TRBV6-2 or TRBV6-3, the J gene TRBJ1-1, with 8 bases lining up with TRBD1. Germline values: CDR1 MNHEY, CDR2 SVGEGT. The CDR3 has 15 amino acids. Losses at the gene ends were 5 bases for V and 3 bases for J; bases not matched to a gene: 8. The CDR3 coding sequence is TGTGCCAGCAGTGCCGGACAGGGTTGGGACACTGAAGCTTTCTTT. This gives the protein CASSAGQGWDTEAFF.

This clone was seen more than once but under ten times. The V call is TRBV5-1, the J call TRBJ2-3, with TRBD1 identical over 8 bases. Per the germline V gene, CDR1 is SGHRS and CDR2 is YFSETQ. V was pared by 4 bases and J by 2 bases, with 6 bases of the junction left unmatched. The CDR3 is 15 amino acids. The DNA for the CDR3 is TGCGCCAGCAGCCAAACAGGGGGTTTCACAGATACGCAGTATTTT. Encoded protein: CASSQTGGFTDTQYF.

CDR3 in amino acids: CASSLRGGYTF. DNA of the CDR3: TGTGCCAGCAGTTTACGGGGAGGCTACACCTTC. The rearrangement joins TRBV12-3 or TRBV12-4 to TRBJ1-2; no reliable D call. There are 11 residues in the CDR3. V dropped 2 bases and J dropped 8 bases, with 6 bases sitting between them.